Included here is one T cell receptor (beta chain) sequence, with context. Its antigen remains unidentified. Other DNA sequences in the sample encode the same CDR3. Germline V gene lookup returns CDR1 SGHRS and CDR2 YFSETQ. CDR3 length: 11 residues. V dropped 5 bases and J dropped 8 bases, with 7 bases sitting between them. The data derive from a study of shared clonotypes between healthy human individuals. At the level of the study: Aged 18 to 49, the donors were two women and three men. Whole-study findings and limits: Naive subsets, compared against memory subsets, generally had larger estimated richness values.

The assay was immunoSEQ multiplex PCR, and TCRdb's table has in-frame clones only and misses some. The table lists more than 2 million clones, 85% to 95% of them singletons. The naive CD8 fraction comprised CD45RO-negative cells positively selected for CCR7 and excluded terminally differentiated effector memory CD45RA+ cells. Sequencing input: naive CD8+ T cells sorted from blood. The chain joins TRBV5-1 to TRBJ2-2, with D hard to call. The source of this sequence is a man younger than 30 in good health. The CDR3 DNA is TGCGCCAGCAGTTTTTCAGGGGAGCTGTTTTTT. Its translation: CASSFSGELFF.